One sample yielded the 5 T cell receptor beta chains listed below, sequenced in a study of blood T cell repertoires in COVID-19. The repertoire was sequenced with immunoSEQ multiplex PCR; TCRdb's copy has only in-frame clones and lacks some. Altogether roughly 140,000 clones are present, roughly 80% being singletons, with the ten largest covering about 3%. The specimen was peripheral blood. The origin of the receptors is a woman aged 40 to 50 with active or convalescent COVID-19.

This chain connects TRBV28 to TRBJ1-4; maybe TRBD1 (5 bases). V was cut by 3 bases and J by 0 bases, with 8 bases left in between. The CDR3 loop spans 15 amino acids. From germline, CDR1 is MDHEN and CDR2 SYDVKM. DNA for the CDR3: TGTGCCAGCAGTTTCGGGGGGGCAACTAATGAAAAACTGTTTTTT. It translates to CASSFGGATNEKLFF.

The chain joins TRBV7-9 to TRBJ1-6; tentatively, D is TRBD1 (5 bases). Germline CDR1 and CDR2: SEHNR and FQNEAQ (reference sequence). Trimming pared 5 bases from V and 8 bases from J, leaving 16 bases between. The CDR3 contains 15 residues. The chain's CDR3 is CASSPSSVGDSPLHF. The CDR3 DNA sequence: TGTGCCAGCAGCCCTTCCTCTGTAGGGGATTCACCCCTCCACTTT.

This clone was found once. The chain uses TRBV28 and TRBJ1-6; D gene unclear. V shed 6 bases and J shed 9 bases, with 18 bases lying between them. CDR3 length: 15 amino acids. Looked up from germline, CDR1 is MDHEN and CDR2 is SYDVKM. The CDR3 DNA follows: TGTGCCAGCAGCGCCCATATCGACGGGAGTTCACCCCTCCACTTT. This translates into CASSAHIDGSSPLHF.

The chain has TRBV4-2 and TRBJ1-6; 7 nucleotides align to TRBD1. Germline CDR1 is LGHNA and CDR2 is YNFKEQ. The CDR3 has 16 residues. J gave up 8 bases and V 4 bases, and 11 bases lay outside the gene matches. CDR3 coding DNA: TGTGCCAGCAGCCCACGACCGGGACAGCGTGATTCACCCCTCCACTTT. This sequence encodes CASSPRPGQRDSPLHF.

This rearrangement joins TRBV19 to TRBJ2-3; the D is unclear. The CDR3 has 18 residues. Germline loops: CDR1 LNHDA, CDR2 SQIVND (reference sequence). Trimming removed 3 bases from V and 0 bases from J, with 19 bases in between. Written as DNA, the CDR3 is TGTGCCAGTAGTATTAGGCTAAAAGGCGGTATCAGCACAGATACGCAGTATTTT. Its protein product is CASSIRLKGGISTDTQYF.